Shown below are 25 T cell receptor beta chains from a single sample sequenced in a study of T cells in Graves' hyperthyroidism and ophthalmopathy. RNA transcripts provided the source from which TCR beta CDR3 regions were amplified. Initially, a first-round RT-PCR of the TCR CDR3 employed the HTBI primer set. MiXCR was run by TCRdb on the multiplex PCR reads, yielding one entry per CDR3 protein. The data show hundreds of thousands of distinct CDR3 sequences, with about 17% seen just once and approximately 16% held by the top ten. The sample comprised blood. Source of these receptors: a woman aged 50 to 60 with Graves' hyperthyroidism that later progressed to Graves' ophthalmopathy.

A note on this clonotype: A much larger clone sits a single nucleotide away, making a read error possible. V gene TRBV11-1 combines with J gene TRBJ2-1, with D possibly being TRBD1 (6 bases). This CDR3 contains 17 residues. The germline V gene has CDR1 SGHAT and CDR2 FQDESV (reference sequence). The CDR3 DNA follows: TGTGCCAGCAACTTATTGGGAGTAAGGGGGTCCTACAATGAGCAGTTCTTC. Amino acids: CASNLLGVRGSYNEQFF.

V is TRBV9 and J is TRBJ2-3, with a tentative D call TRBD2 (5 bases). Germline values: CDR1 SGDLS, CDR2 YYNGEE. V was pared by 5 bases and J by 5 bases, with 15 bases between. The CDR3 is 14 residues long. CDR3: CASSATEAKDTQYF. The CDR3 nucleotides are TGTGCCAGCAGTGCTACGGAGGCCAAAGATACGCAGTATTTT.

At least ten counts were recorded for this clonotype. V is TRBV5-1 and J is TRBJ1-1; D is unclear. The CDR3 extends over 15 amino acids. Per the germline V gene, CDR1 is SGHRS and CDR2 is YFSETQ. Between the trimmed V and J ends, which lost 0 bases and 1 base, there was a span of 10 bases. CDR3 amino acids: CASSLAQTKNTEAFF. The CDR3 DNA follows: TGCGCCAGCAGCTTGGCTCAGACGAAGAACACTGAAGCTTTCTTT.

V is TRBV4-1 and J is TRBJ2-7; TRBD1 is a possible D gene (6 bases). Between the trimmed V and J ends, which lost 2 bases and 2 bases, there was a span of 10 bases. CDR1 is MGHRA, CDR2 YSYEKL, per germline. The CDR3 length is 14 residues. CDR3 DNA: TGCGCCAGCAGCCAAACAGGGTTCGCCTACGAGCAGTACTTC. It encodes CASSQTGFAYEQYF.

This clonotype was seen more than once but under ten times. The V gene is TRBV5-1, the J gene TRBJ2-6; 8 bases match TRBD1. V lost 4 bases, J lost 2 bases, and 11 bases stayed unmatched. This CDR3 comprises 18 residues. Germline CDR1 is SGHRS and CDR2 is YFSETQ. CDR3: CASSPPLTGATGANVLTF. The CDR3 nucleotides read TGCGCCAGCAGCCCGCCGTTGACAGGGGCGACTGGGGCCAACGTCCTGACTTTC.

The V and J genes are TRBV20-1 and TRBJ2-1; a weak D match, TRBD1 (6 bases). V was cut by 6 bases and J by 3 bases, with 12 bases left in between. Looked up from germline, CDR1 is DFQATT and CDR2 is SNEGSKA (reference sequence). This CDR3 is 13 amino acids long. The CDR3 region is CSASQGIYNEQFF. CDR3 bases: TGCAGTGCGTCGCAGGGGATCTACAATGAGCAGTTCTTC.

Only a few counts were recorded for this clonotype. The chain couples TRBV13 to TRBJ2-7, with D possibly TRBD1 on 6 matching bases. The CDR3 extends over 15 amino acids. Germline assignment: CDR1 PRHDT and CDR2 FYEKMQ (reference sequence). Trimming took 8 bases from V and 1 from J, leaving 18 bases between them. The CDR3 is CASGRGGSLSYEQYF. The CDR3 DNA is TGTGCCAGCGGAAGAGGGGGTTCCCTTTCCTACGAGCAGTACTTC.

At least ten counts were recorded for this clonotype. This CDR3 is CAISGWTDAYEQYF. DNA of the CDR3: TGTGCCATCAGTGGTTGGACAGACGCCTACGAGCAGTACTTC. The chain links TRBV10-3 to TRBJ2-7, with a possible D match to TRBD1 (6 bases). V shed 4 bases and J shed 2 bases, with 12 bases lying between them. Looked up from germline, CDR1 is ENHRY and CDR2 is SYGVKD. The CDR3 is 14 residues long.

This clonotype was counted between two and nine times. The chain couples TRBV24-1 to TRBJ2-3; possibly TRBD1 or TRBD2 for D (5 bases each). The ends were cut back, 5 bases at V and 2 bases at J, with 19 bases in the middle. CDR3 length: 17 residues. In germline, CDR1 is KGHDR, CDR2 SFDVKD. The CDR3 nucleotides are TGTGCCACCAGTGGGTCTACGGGACGGCCATTCACAGATACGCAGTATTTT. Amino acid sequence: CATSGSTGRPFTDTQYF.

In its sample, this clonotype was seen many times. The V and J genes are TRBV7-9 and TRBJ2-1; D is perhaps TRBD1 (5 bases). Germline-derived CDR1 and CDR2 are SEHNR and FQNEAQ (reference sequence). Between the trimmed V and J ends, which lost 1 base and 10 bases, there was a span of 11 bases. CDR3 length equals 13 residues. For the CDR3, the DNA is TGTGCCAGCAGCTTAGGTAGGGGTGGAGAGCAGTTCTTC. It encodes CASSLGRGGEQFF.

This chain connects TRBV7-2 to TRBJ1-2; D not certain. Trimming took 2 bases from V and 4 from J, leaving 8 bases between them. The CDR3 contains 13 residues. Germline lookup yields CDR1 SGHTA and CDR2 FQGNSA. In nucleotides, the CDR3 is TGTGCCAGCAGCTTATACAGTCGCTATGGCTACACCTTC. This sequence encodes CASSLYSRYGYTF.

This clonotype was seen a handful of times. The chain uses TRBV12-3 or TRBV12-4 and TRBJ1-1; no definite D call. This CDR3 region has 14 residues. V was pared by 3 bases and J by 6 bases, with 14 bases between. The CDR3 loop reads CASSLNTQISEAFF. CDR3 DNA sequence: TGTGCCAGCAGTTTGAATACCCAAATATCTGAAGCTTTCTTT.

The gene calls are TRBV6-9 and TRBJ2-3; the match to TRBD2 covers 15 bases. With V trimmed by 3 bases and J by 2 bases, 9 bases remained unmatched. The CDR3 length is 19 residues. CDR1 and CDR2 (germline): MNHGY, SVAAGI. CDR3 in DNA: TGTGCCAGCAGTTACCGCGCCGGGACTAGCGGGGGGACCACAGATACGCAGTATTTT. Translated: CASSYRAGTSGGTTDTQYF.

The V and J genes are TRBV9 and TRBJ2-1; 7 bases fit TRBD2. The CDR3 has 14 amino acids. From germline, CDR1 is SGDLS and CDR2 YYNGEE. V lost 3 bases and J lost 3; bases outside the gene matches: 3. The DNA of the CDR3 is TGTGCCAGCAGCGAAAGCGGGGACTACAATGAGCAGTTCTTC. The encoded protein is CASSESGDYNEQFF.

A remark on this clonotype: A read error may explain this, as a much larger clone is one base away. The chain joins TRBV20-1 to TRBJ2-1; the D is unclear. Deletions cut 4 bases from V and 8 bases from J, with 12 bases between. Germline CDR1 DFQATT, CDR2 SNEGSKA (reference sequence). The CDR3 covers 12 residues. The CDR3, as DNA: TGCAGTGCTAAAGCTGCTCTGGATGAGCAGTTCTTC. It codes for CSAKAALDEQFF.

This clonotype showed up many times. In nucleotides, the CDR3 is TGCGCCAGCAGCTTGGTGGGGGCCACTAGCACAGATACGCAGTATTTT. This codes for CASSLVGATSTDTQYF. This rearrangement joins TRBV5-1 to TRBJ2-3; D possibly corresponds to TRBD1 (6 bases). The germline gives CDR1 SGHRS, CDR2 YFSETQ. V was cut by 0 bases and J by 0 bases, with 11 bases left in between. The CDR3 has 16 amino acids. The variable domain in full, completed from reference TRBV5-1 and TRBJ2-3, reads KAGVTQTPRYLIKTRGQQVTLSCSPISGHRSVSWYQQTPGQGLQFLFEYFSETQRNKGNFPGRFSGRQFSNSRSEMNVSTLELGDSALYLCASSLVGATSTDTQYFGPGTRLTVL.

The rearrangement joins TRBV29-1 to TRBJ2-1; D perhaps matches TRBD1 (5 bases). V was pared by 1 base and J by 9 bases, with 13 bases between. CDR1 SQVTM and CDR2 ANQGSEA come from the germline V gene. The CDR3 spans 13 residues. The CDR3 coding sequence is TGCAGCGTTGAAGGTGTGCAGGGAATTGAGCAGTTCTTC. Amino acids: CSVEGVQGIEQFF.

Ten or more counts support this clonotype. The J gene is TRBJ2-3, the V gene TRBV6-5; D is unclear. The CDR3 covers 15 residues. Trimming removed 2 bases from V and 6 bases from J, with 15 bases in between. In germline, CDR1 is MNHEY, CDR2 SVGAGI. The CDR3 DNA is TGTGCCAGCAGTTACACGGCCAGGCTTTGGGATACGCAGTATTTT. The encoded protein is CASSYTARLWDTQYF.

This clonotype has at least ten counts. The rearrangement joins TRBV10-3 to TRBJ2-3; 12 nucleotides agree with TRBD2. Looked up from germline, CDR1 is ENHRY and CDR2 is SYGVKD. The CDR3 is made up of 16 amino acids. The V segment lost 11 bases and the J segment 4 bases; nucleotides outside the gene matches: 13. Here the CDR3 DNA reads TGTGCCGCCTCTAGCGGGGGGGCCCGTGTTGCAGATACGCAGTATTTT. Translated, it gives CAASSGGARVADTQYF.

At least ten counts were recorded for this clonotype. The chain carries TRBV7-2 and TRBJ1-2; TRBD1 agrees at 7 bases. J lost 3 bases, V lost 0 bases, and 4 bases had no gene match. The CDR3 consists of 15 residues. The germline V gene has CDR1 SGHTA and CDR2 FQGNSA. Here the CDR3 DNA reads TGTGCCAGCAGCTTAGCCCATACAGGGGACTATGGCTACACCTTC. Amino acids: CASSLAHTGDYGYTF.

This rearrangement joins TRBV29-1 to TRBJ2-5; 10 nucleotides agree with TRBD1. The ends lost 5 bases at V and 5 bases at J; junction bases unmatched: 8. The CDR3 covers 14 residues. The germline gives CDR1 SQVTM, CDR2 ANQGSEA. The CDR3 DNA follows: TGCAGCGTTCTATGGACAGGGGGTTTGGAGACCCAGTACTTC. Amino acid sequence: CSVLWTGGLETQYF.

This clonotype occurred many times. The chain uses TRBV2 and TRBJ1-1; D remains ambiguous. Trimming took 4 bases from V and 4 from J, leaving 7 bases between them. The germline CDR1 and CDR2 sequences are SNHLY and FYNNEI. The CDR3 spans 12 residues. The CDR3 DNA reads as TGTGCCAGCAGTGGGGCGAGCACTGAAGCTTTCTTT. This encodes CASSGASTEAFF.

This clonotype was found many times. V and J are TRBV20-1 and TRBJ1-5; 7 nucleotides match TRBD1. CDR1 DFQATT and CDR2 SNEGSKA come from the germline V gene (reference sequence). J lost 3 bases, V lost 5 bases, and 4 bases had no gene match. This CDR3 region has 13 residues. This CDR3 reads CSADDRDNQPQHF. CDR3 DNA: TGCAGTGCTGATGACAGGGACAATCAGCCCCAGCATTTT.

CDR3: CATRGGNQPQHF. CDR3 DNA: TGTGCCACCCGAGGGGGCAATCAGCCCCAGCATTTT. The rearrangement joins TRBV28 to TRBJ1-5, with a weak D call TRBD1 (5 bases). The V and J ends lost 10 bases and 2 bases respectively, with 9 bases between them. Germline lookup yields CDR1 MDHEN and CDR2 SYDVKM. The CDR3 spans 12 residues.

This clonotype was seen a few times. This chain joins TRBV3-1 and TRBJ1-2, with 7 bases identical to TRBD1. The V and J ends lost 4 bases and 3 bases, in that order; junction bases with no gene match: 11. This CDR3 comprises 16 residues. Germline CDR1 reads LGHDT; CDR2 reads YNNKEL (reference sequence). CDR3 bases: TGTGCCAGCAGCCGAAGACAGGGTTCCGCTGACTATGGCTACACCTTC. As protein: CASSRRQGSADYGYTF. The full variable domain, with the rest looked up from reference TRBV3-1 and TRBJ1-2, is DTAVSQTPKYLVTQMGNDKSIKCEQNLGHDTMYWYKQDSKKFLKIMFSYNNKELIINETVPNRFSPKSPDKAHLNLHINSLELGDSAVYFCASSRRQGSADYGYTFGSGTRLTVV.